This T cell receptor beta chain came from a study of response to subunit inactivated influenza vaccine (dated by TCRdb to 2016 to 2019). The study in broad terms: To follow how T cells responded to a trivalent subunit inactivated influenza vaccine, the researchers relied on deep quantitative profiling of the T cell receptor repertoire. General study outcomes and caveats: It was suggested by the authors that each seasonal influenza vaccination may recruit only a limited number of new T cells.

The library came from RT-PCR. Reads for this sample came from an Illumina HiSeq 2500. TCRdb reprocessed the public reads (quality trimming at Q25 with fastp, clone calling with MiXCR) and kept in-frame beta chains. Each record represents a unique CDR3 protein, reported with the most common genes and DNA among its rows. A total of 500,000 to 650,000 distinct CDR3 sequences appear in this sample, 7.5% to 8.5% of them only once. The top ten hold approximately 12% of the sample. This clonotype turned up a few times. Its antigen is unknown. No base qualities exist here, and no much larger clone lies one base off it. CDR1 and CDR2 are read off the germline V gene as MNHNS and SASEGT. Taken from cysteine to phenylalanine, the CDR3 has 13 residues. The kept DNA is CDR3 alone, 39 bases in frame from the first base. Cut back by 8 bases and 4 bases, the V and J ends lie 13 bases apart.

The starting material was PBMCs from blood, obtained less than 30 months after vaccination. This TCR was recovered from a man between 50 and 70 years old who received an inactivated influenza vaccine. Donor details come from another sample of the same person, matched by shared clones. Recombination linked TRBV6-1 to TRBJ2-3; there is no confident call for the D gene. For the CDR3, the sequence is CASCRWRADTQYF. The bases are TGTGCCAGCTGCCGGTGGCGCGCAGATACGCAGTATTTT.